This is a list of T cell receptor beta chains from one sample in a study of cytomegalovirus exposure and HLA in healthy donors. Method: immunoSEQ multiplex PCR; TCRdb's copy keeps in-frame clones and lacks some. This sample yields approximately 81,000 clones, of which over 70% are seen a single time; 7.5% to 9.5% belongs to the top ten. Sequenced sample: PBMCs. Source of these receptors: a middle-aged man in good health and CMV-seropositive. The CDR3 runs from the conserved cysteine through the conserved F or W. The D gene is left open where the match is weak. Size is omitted from some rows. Given values are once, few, many or a class for expanded clones.

v_gene: TRBV5-1; abundance: .; j_gene: TRBJ2-7; d_gene: TRBD1; CDR3aa: CASSWDRSYEQYF; CDR3nt: TGCGCCAGCAGCTGGGACAGATCCTACGAGCAGTACTTC
v_gene: TRBV19; abundance: .; j_gene: TRBJ2-2; d_gene: .; CDR3aa: CASSEGAGELFF; CDR3nt: TGTGCCAGTAGTGAGGGGGCCGGGGAGCTGTTTTTT
v_gene: TRBV19; abundance: .; j_gene: TRBJ2-6; d_gene: .; CDR3aa: CASSTGDLISGANVLTF; CDR3nt: TGTGCCAGTAGTACAGGGGACCTCATCTCTGGGGCCAACGTCCTGACTTTC
v_gene: TRBV2; abundance: once; j_gene: TRBJ2-4; d_gene: .; CDR3aa: CASSPRQTKNIQYF; CDR3nt: TGTGCCAGCAGTCCGCGACAGACCAAAAACATTCAGTACTTC
v_gene: TRBV18; abundance: .; j_gene: TRBJ1-5; d_gene: TRBD1; CDR3aa: CASSTRQGEQPQHF; CDR3nt: TGTGCCAGCTCAACGCGACAGGGAGAACAGCCCCAGCATTTT
v_gene: TRBV10-3; abundance: once; j_gene: TRBJ1-2; d_gene: TRBD1; CDR3aa: CAINEGTGSNYGYTF; CDR3nt: TGTGCCATCAACGAAGGGACAGGGTCTAACTATGGCTACACCTTC
v_gene: TRBV18; abundance: once; j_gene: TRBJ1-2; d_gene: .; CDR3aa: CASSPNDGGGYTF; CDR3nt: TGTGCCAGCTCACCCAACGATGGGGGGGGCTACACCTTC
v_gene: TRBV6-6; abundance: once; j_gene: TRBJ2-7; d_gene: TRBD1; CDR3aa: CASINRGSYEQYF; CDR3nt: TGTGCCAGCATCAACAGGGGGTCCTACGAGCAGTACTTC
v_gene: TRBV6-1; abundance: .; j_gene: TRBJ2-1; d_gene: TRBD2; CDR3aa: CASTASGRDEQFF; CDR3nt: TGTGCCAGCACTGCTAGCGGGAGAGATGAGCAGTTCTTC
v_gene: TRBV14; abundance: .; j_gene: TRBJ1-4; d_gene: .; CDR3aa: CASSQEGPTVNEKLFF; CDR3nt: TGTGCCAGCAGCCAAGAGGGCCCTACGGTTAATGAAAAACTGTTTTTT
v_gene: TRBV9; abundance: .; j_gene: TRBJ1-1; d_gene: .; CDR3aa: CASSLGMNTEAFF; CDR3nt: TGTGCCAGCAGCCTAGGTATGAACACTGAAGCTTTCTTT
v_gene: TRBV5-4; abundance: few; j_gene: TRBJ2-3; d_gene: TRBD2; CDR3aa: CASSLAGLVTDTQYF; CDR3nt: TGTGCCAGCAGCTTGGCGGGACTAGTCACAGATACGCAGTATTTT
v_gene: TRBV28; abundance: once; j_gene: TRBJ2-7; d_gene: .; CDR3aa: CASSTKTAGASSYEQYF; CDR3nt: TGTGCCAGCAGTACAAAGACCGCAGGGGCCAGCTCCTACGAGCAGTACTTC
v_gene: TRBV9; abundance: .; j_gene: TRBJ2-2; d_gene: .; CDR3aa: CASSPEANTGELFF; CDR3nt: TGTGCCAGCAGCCCAGAAGCGAACACCGGGGAGCTGTTTTTT
v_gene: TRBV7-8; abundance: .; j_gene: TRBJ1-5; d_gene: TRBD1; CDR3aa: CASSSDRGSNQPQHF; CDR3nt: TGTGCCAGCAGCTCCGACAGGGGCAGCAATCAGCCCCAGCATTTT
v_gene: TRBV28; abundance: .; j_gene: TRBJ2-5; d_gene: TRBD2; CDR3aa: CASSAPGLAGGTQETQYF; CDR3nt: TGTGCCAGCAGTGCACCGGGACTAGCGGGGGGAACCCAAGAGACCCAGTACTTC
v_gene: TRBV6-1; abundance: .; j_gene: TRBJ2-1; d_gene: TRBD1; CDR3aa: CASSLTGQGMSEQFF; CDR3nt: TGTGCCAGCAGTTTAACGGGACAGGGTATGAGTGAGCAGTTCTTC
v_gene: TRBV5-1; abundance: few; j_gene: TRBJ1-5; d_gene: .; CDR3aa: CASSLEGTGSNQPQHF; CDR3nt: TGCGCCAGCAGCTTGGAAGGCACAGGTAGCAATCAGCCCCAGCATTTT
v_gene: TRBV4-2; abundance: .; j_gene: TRBJ1-6; d_gene: .; CDR3aa: CASSPQAPIVYNSPLHF; CDR3nt: TGTGCCAGCAGCCCGCAGGCCCCCATCGTCTATAATTCACCCCTCCACTTT
v_gene: TRBV28; abundance: .; j_gene: TRBJ2-1; d_gene: TRBD1; CDR3aa: CASSPLTGAITYNEQFF; CDR3nt: TGTGCCAGCAGTCCCCTGACAGGGGCGATAACCTACAATGAGCAGTTCTTC
v_gene: TRBV27; abundance: few; j_gene: TRBJ2-5; d_gene: TRBD2; CDR3aa: CASSSLAGETQYF; CDR3nt: TGTGCCAGCAGTTCCCTAGCGGGAGAGACCCAGTACTTC
v_gene: TRBV21-1; abundance: .; j_gene: TRBJ1-1; d_gene: .; CDR3aa: CASSKFFRVDTEAFF; CDR3nt: TGTGCCAGCAGCAAATTTTTCAGGGTGGACACTGAAGCTTTCTTT
v_gene: TRBV19; abundance: .; j_gene: TRBJ1-5; d_gene: TRBD1; CDR3aa: CASRGTGMVNQPQHF; CDR3nt: TGTGCCAGTAGAGGGACAGGCATGGTCAATCAGCCCCAGCATTTT
v_gene: TRBV9; abundance: .; j_gene: TRBJ1-6; d_gene: .; CDR3aa: CASSPRDISNSPLHF; CDR3nt: TGTGCCAGCAGCCCCCGGGACATTTCTAATTCACCCCTCCACTTT